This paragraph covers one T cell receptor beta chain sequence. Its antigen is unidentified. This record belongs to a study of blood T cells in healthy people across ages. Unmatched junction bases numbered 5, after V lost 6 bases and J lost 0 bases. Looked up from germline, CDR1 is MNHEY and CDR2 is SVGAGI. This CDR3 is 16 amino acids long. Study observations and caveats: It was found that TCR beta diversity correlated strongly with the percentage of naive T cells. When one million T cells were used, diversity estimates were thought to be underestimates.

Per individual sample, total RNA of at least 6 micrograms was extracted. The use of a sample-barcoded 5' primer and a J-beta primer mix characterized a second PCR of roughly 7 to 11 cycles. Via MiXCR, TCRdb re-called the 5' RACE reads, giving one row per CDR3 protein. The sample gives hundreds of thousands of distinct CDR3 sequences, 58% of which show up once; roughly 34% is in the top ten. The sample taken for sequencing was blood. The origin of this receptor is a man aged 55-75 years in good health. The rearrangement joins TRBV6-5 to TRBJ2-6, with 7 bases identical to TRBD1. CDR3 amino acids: CASSRGDSSGANVLTF. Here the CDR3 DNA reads TGTGCCAGCAGCCGTGGGGACAGCTCTGGGGCCAACGTCCTGACTTTC.